The 5 T cell receptor beta chains in this list originate from one sample, sequenced in a study of molecular identifiers for immune sequencing clone quantification. MiXCR, run by TCRdb on the PCR reads, gives a single entry per CDR3 protein. The sample has roughly 90,000 distinct CDR3 sequences, around 20% seen once; the top ten hold roughly 0.93%. The sequenced sample consisted of naive CD8+ T cells from blood, with Jurkat cell RNA spiked in. Subset defined: FACS-sorted CD8+CD4-CCR7+CD45RA+ naive T cells. The receptors come from a human donor in good health. Some libraries in this study had Jurkat cell RNA spiked in.

About this clonotype: A much larger clone sits a single nucleotide away, making a read error possible. V and J are TRBV4-1 and TRBJ2-7; the D gene is possibly TRBD1 (6 bases). Germline CDR1 and CDR2: MGHRA and YSYEKL. The CDR3 contains 17 residues. DNA for the CDR3: TGCGCCGGCAGCCAAGCTGCCATGGGGGCCAGCTCCTACGAGCAGTACTTC. Amino acids: CAGSQAAMGASSYEQYF.

In this sample, this clonotype turned up many times. This chain uses TRBV6-1 with TRBJ1-4; 7 positions agree with TRBD1. The CDR3 spans 14 residues. V was clipped by 1 base and J by 7 bases; unmatched bases: 3. Germline V gene sequence: CDR1 MNHNS, CDR2 SASEGT. The DNA for the CDR3 is TGTGCCAGCAGTGAAGGCAGGGGGAGTGAAAAACTGTTTTTT. It specifies CASSEGRGSEKLFF.

The sample holds many counts of this clonotype. The CDR3: CASSSPDGSSTDTQYF. CDR3 bases: TGTGCCAGCAGCTCGCCGGACGGTTCTAGCACAGATACGCAGTATTTT. V gene TRBV9 combines with J gene TRBJ2-3, with D unclear. This CDR3 comprises 16 residues. CDR1 is SGDLS and CDR2 is YYNGEE in the germline V gene. Trimming shortened V by 4 bases and J by 0 bases, and 15 bases separated the two germline ends. The full variable domain, its missing parts supplied by reference TRBV9 and TRBJ2-3, is DSGVTQTPKHLITATGQRVTLRCSPRSGDLSVYWYQQSLDQGLQFLIQYYNGEERAKGNILERFSAQQFPDLHSELNLSSLELGDSALYFCASSSPDGSSTDTQYFGPGTRLTVL.

The chain employs TRBV4-1 and TRBJ2-1; 8 bases fit TRBD2. V lost 0 bases to trimming and J lost 2 bases; unmatched junction nucleotides: 6. CDR1 and CDR2 (germline): MGHRA, YSYEKL. The CDR3 consists of 17 residues. This CDR3 reads CASSQDSSGGPYNEQFF. CDR3 in DNA: TGCGCCAGCAGCCAAGATTCGAGCGGGGGACCCTACAATGAGCAGTTCTTC.

This clonotype was found many times. V and J are TRBV7-6 and TRBJ1-5; D is possibly TRBD1 (5 bases). V lost 5 bases and J lost 2, with 7 bases in between. The length of the CDR3 is 13 residues. Germline CDR1 is SGHVS and CDR2 is FNYEAQ. CDR3 protein: CASSATGNQPQHF. CDR3 nucleotides: TGTGCCAGCAGCGCGACAGGCAATCAGCCCCAGCATTTT.